Sequencing of this T cell receptor (beta chain) was carried out in a study of vaccination and CD4 T cells after COVID-19 (dated 2022 in TCRdb). Regarding the complete study: Convalescent patients had a positive SARS-CoV-2 result on nasal swab PCR, and of these patients, some 10 had mild disease and one had severe disease. The convalescent cohort included six males and four females, with two Hispanic individuals, seven Caucasians, two Asians and one multiracial person. Participants received two doses of either the Pfizer-BioNTech BNT162b2 vaccine (n=8) or the Moderna mRNA-1273 vaccine (n=2). Post-COVID blood samples were collected from convalescent patients a median of around 96 days after diagnosis, with a range of about 30 to 161 days. Post-vaccine blood samples were obtained a median of about 72 days after the second vaccine dose, with a range of roughly 13 to 250 days. Overlapping spike peptide pools from SARS-CoV-2 and from the common cold coronaviruses HCoV-NL63, HCoV-OC43 and HCoV-229E were used as culture stimuli. Control cultures used a CEFX viral epitope pool as positive control, an HIV-1 Nef peptide pool as negative control, or no peptide. In around 9 COVID-19 convalescent patients and 4 infection-naive healthy vaccine recipients, researchers compared the spike-specific CD4+ TCR repertoire from before mRNA vaccination with the repertoire from after. General study outcomes and caveats: Of the vaccine-specific clones in convalescent patients, 304 of 307, or nearly all, reacted only to SARS-CoV-2 spike and did not cross-react with common cold coronaviruses. The number of convalescent patients in the study was relatively small, and the study did not examine early timepoints following natural infection. The median count of SARS-CoV-2-reactive clonotypes went up from 20 to 25 after infection to 35 to 40 after vaccination, although the change was not significant. Among the post-vaccine SARS-CoV-2-reactive clones in convalescent patients, a median around 86% showed up only after vaccination, which suggests vaccine-specific priming.

Measured from the cysteine to the phenylalanine, the CDR3 is 16 residues long. The read is trimmed to its CDR3 DNA, 48 bases read in frame from base 1. The germline V gene sets CDR1 to MNHNS and CDR2 to SASEGT. V is clipped by 6 bases and J by 0 bases, and the sequence between their germline boundaries is 17 bases long. According to the study, the label for this sample's treatment or condition signals: roughly ten-day PBMC culture with coronavirus spike peptide pools or control peptides (ViraFEST assay). The study used the ViraFEST assay, which expanded antigen-specific T cells with peptide pools and then identified expanded clonotypes by TCR sequencing. Positive SARS-CoV-2 PCR tests in the convalescent patients dated from March to December 2020, before Alpha, Beta and Delta variants emerged in the United States. PBMCs were cultured at around 2.2 million per well in IMDM supplemented with around 5% human AB serum and 8.5 to 10 IU/ml IL-2, with about 9 ug/ml peptide pools added. On days 3 and 7, half of the culture medium was replaced with fresh IL-2-containing medium. CD4+ T cells were isolated after about 10 days of culture through negative selection using the EasySep CD4+ T cell isolation kit. Ficoll-Paque Plus gradient centrifugation was used to isolate PBMCs from whole blood, and the isolated PBMCs were then either used fresh or cryopreserved at -140C. Each culture condition was generally run in triplicate wells.

With regard to this clonotype: Its antigen is currently not known. Base qualities are not at hand, and no much larger clone is one base apart.

Receptor libraries were prepared by PCR. DNA from cultured CD4+ T cells was subjected to TCR sequencing with the Oncomine TCR Beta short-read assay at the Johns Hopkins FTIC core. The QIAamp micro DNA kit was used to extract genomic DNA from the cultured CD4+ T cells. Oncomine TCR Beta libraries made from cultured CD4+ T cells were pooled using unique dual indexes and sequenced on an Illumina iSeq 100. The original methods were these. Non-productive sequences were removed, and CDR3s not starting with C, not ending with F or W, or shorter than 7 amino acids were discarded. Antigen-specific clonotypes were identified using the MANAFEST web application through comparison of peptide-stimulated wells with reference and other culture wells. To be called positive, a clone needed an FDR below 0.05, an odds ratio above 5, and a productive frequency above 0.1% in at least two of three replicate wells. A clonotype was classed as cross-reactive if the clonotype showed significant expansion both in SARS-CoV-2 spike wells and in at least one common cold coronavirus spike condition. Levenshtein distances (stringdist) and unrooted phylogenetic trees (ape) in R version 3.6.1 were used to assess CDR3 homology. Clones were called with MiXCR by TCRdb after fastp trimmed the public reads at Q25, and only in-frame beta chains were retained. Rows are combined by CDR3 protein, so each entry shows the most common genes and DNA. What appears here as the V and J calls and clone size reflects TCRdb's work, not the paper's. This sample holds approximately 9,000 distinct CDR3 sequences; 45% to 65% were observed only once. 35% to 55% of the sample is in the top ten clones.

The V gene is TRBV6-1 and the J gene is TRBJ1-2, with the D gene call left open. The sequence was collected from a human donor who had recovered from COVID-19. Specimen: CD4+ T cells from blood, cultured in vitro. The CDR3: CASRGTIIVSNYGYTF. The DNA is TGTGCCAGCAGGGGAACCATCATCGTTTCTAACTATGGCTACACCTTC.